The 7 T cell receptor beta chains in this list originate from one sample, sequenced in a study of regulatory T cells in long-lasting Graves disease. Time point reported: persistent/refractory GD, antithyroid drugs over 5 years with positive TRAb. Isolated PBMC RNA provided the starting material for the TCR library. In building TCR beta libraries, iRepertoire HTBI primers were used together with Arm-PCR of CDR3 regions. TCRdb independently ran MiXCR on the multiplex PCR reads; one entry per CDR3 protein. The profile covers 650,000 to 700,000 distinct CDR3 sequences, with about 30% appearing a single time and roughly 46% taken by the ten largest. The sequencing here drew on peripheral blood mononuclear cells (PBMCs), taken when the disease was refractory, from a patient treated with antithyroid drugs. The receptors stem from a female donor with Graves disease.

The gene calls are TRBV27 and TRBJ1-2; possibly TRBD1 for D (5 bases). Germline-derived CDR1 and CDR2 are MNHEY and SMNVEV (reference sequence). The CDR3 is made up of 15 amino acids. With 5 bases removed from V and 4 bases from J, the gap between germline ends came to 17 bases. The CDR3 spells CASSPTQVGSYGYTF. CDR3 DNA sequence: TGTGCCAGCAGTCCGACACAGGTCGGCTCCTATGGCTACACCTTC.

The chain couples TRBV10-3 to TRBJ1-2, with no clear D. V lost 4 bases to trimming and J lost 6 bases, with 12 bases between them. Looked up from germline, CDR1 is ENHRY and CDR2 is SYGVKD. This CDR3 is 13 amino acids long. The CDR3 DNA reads TGTGCCATCAGTGGCGGACCTGGGGATGGCTACACCTTC. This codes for CAISGGPGDGYTF.

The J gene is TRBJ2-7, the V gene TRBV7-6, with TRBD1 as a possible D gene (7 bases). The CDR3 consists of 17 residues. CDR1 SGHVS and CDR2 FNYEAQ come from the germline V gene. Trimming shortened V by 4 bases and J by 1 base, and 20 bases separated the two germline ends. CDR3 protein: CASSSTRGTAISYEQYF. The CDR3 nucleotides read TGTGCCAGCAGCTCCACTCGGGGGACAGCTATTTCCTACGAGCAGTACTTC.

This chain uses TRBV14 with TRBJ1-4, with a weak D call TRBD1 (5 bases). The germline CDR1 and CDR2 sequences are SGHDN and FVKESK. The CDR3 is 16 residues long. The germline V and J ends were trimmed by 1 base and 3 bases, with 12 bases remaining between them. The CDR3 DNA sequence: TGTGCCAGCAGCCAAGTCCGGGGACGTTCTAATGAAAAACTGTTTTTT. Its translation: CASSQVRGRSNEKLFF.

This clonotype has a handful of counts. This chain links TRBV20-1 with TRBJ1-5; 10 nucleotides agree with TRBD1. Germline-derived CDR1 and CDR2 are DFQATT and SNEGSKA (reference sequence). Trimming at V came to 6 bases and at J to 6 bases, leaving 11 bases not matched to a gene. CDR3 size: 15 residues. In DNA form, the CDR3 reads TGCAGTGCCGATACCGGGACAGGGGTAGCTCAGCCCCAGCATTTT. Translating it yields CSADTGTGVAQPQHF.

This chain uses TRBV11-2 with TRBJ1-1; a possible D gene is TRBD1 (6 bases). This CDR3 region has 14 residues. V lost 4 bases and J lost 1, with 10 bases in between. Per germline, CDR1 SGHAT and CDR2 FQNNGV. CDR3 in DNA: TGTGCCAGCAGCTCAACGGACAGGAACACTGAAGCTTTCTTT. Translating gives CASSSTDRNTEAFF.

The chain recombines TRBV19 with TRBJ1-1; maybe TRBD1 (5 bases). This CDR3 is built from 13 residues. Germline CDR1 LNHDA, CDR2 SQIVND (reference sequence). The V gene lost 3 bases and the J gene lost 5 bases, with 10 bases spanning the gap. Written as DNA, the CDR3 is TGTGCCAGTAGTATGGGGCGAAAGACTGAAGCTTTCTTT. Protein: CASSMGRKTEAFF.